The clone carrying this TCR beta chain was seen ten or more times. Its matching antigen is unknown. TCRdb reanalysed the reads using MiXCR and keeps one entry per CDR3 protein. The table includes tens of thousands of distinct CDR3 sequences, around 25% detected once. The data derive from a study of T cell repertoires in cytomegalovirus infection. The overall study: Recently described HLA-C-restricted plus well-studied HLA-B-restricted CMV epitopes were used. Signatures in public TCR beta sequences pointed to both CMV infection and matching HLA type.

Study-wide results and limits: HLA-C-restricted CMV clonotypes gave the most frequent clonotype in two of eight donors. Cumulative public TCR beta family frequency identified carriers of CMV plus the relevant HLA.

The germline V gene has CDR1 SGHTA and CDR2 FQGNSA. The CDR3 has 15 amino acids. V lost 3 bases and J lost 2; bases outside the gene matches: 3. Sequencing used CD8+ T cells from cultured PBMCs, obtained from culture after CMV antigen stimulation. This chain connects TRBV7-2 to TRBJ1-5, with 8 bases that match TRBD1. This receptor was taken from a human donor in good health (CMV status not recorded). Some clones in this sample may be carry-over from other donors' samples. Here the CDR3 DNA reads TGTGCCAGCAGCTTGGGACAGGCCGGCAATCAGCCCCAGCATTTT. The encoded protein is CASSLGQAGNQPQHF.